This passage covers 8 T cell receptor beta chains from one sample sequenced in a study of beta chain features in type 1 diabetes. As every portion of the isolated RNA was reverse transcribed, the sequencing read expressed TCRB transcripts. The repertoire was sequenced with immunoSEQ multiplex PCR; TCRdb's copy has only in-frame clones and lacks some. This table has under 450,000 clones, approximately 15% appearing once. Sequenced material: naive CD4+ T cells from blood. The receptor set was obtained from a woman aged 18-29 years in good health.

This clone appeared a few times. The chain uses TRBV9 and TRBJ2-3, with 10 bases that match TRBD2. Germline CDR1 is SGDLS and CDR2 is YYNGEE. The CDR3 has 18 residues. Trimming at V came to 4 bases and at J to 2 bases, leaving 13 bases not matched to a gene. This chain's CDR3 is CASSRSRRTSGLTDTQYF. In nucleotides, the CDR3 is TGTGCCAGCAGCCGGTCCCGTCGGACTAGCGGCCTCACAGATACGCAGTATTTT. The whole variable domain, filled in from reference TRBV9 and TRBJ2-3, reads DSGVTQTPKHLITATGQRVTLRCSPRSGDLSVYWYQQSLDQGLQFLIQYYNGEERAKGNILERFSAQQFPDLHSELNLSSLELGDSALYFCASSRSRRTSGLTDTQYFGPGTRLTVL.

This clone was observed a few times. CDR3 in amino acids: CASSPAGRLKDSTDTQYF. The CDR3 nucleotides read TGTGCCAGCAGCCCCGCGGGCAGATTAAAAGATAGCACAGATACGCAGTATTTT. This chain links TRBV28 with TRBJ2-3; maybe TRBD2 (5 bases). This CDR3 is built from 18 residues. Germline V gene lookup returns CDR1 MDHEN and CDR2 SYDVKM. V gave up 6 bases and J gave up 0 bases, with 22 bases separating them.

This chain links TRBV5-1 with TRBJ2-1, with TRBD2 matching over 7 bases. This CDR3 spans 14 amino acids. The germline V gene encodes CDR1 SGHRS and CDR2 YFSETQ. V shed 0 bases and J 8 bases; nucleotides not matched to a gene: 5. This chain's CDR3 is CASSLVGRVDEQFF. The CDR3 region has the DNA TGCGCCAGCAGCTTGGTTGGGAGGGTCGATGAGCAGTTCTTC.

The V and J genes are TRBV7-9 and TRBJ2-1; 10 bases fit TRBD2. This CDR3 spans 16 amino acids. The V gene's germline CDR1 is SEHNR and CDR2 FQNEAQ (reference sequence). V dropped 5 bases and J dropped 9; count of bases not matched to a gene: 13. The CDR3 coding sequence is TGTGCCAGCAGCCCTCGAGTAAGCGGGAGGGGCGGTGAGCAGTTCTTC. Translation gives CASSPRVSGRGGEQFF.

The chain carries TRBV7-9 and TRBJ1-1; D not certain. V was pared by 5 bases and J by 5 bases, with 21 bases between. The germline gives CDR1 SEHNR, CDR2 FQNEAQ (reference sequence). CDR3 length: 16 residues. CDR3 residues: CASSPFGGISSTEAFF. The CDR3 DNA follows: TGTGCCAGCAGCCCATTTGGAGGGATTAGTTCGACTGAAGCTTTCTTT.

CDR3 in amino acids: CAWLRITSGHTDTQYF. In DNA, the CDR3 is TGTGCCTGGCTAAGGATTACTAGCGGTCACACAGATACGCAGTATTTT. This chain connects TRBV30 to TRBJ2-3, with TRBD2 identical over 8 bases. Looked up from germline, CDR1 is GTSNPN and CDR2 is SVGIG (reference sequence). The CDR3 sequence is 16 residues long. V was pared by 5 bases and J by 2 bases, with 12 bases of the junction left unmatched.

A few counts support this clone. The chain uses TRBV7-9 and TRBJ2-7, with TRBD1 as a possible D gene (5 bases). The length of the CDR3 is 15 residues. CDR1 and CDR2 (germline): SEHNR, FQNEAQ (reference sequence). The ends were cut back, 7 bases at V and 3 bases at J, with 19 bases in the middle. The CDR3 coding sequence is TGTGCCAGCACCTACTCCCATGCAGGGCGCTACGAGCAGTACTTC. It translates to CASTYSHAGRYEQYF. The full variable domain, in which reference TRBV7-9 and TRBJ2-7 provide the parts outside the CDR3, is DTGVSQNPRHKITKRGQNVTFRCDPISEHNRLYWYRQTLGQGPEFLTYFQNEAQLEKSRLLSDRFSAERPKGSFSTLEIQRTEQGDSAMYLCASTYSHAGRYEQYFGPGTRLTVT.

This clone has a handful of counts. The J gene is TRBJ1-5, the V gene TRBV10-3; a weak D match, TRBD1 (6 bases). There are 14 residues in the CDR3. The germline V gene encodes CDR1 ENHRY and CDR2 SYGVKD. The germline V and J ends were trimmed by 4 bases and 4 bases, with 11 bases remaining between them. CDR3 sequence (DNA): TGTGCCATCAGTGGATTTAGGGGGAATCAGCCCCAGCATTTT. Protein product: CAISGFRGNQPQHF.